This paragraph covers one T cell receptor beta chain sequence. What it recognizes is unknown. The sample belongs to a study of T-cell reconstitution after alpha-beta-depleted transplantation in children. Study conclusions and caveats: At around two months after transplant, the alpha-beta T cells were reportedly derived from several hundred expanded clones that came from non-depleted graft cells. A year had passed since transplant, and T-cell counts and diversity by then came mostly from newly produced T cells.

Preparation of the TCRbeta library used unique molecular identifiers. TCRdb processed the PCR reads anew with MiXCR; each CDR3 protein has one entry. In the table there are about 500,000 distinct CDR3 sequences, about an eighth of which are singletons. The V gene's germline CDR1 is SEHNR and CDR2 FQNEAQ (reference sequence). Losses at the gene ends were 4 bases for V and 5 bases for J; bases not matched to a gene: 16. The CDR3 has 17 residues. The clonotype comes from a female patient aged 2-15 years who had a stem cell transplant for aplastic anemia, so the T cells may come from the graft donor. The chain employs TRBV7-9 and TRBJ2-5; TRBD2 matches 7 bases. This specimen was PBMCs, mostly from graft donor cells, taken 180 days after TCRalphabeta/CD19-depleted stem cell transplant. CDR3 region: CASSSAELARISETQYF. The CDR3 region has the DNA TGTGCCAGCAGCTCTGCCGAACTAGCGCGGATTTCCGAGACCCAGTACTTC.